Listed here is a single T cell receptor (beta chain). The data were taken from a study of blood T cell repertoires in COVID-19. The CDR3 is 16 residues long. Germline V gene data show CDR1 as MDHEN and CDR2 as SYDVKM. Trimming left V 5 bases short and J 0 bases short, with 16 bases between. Libraries were prepared by immunoSEQ multiplex PCR; TCRdb keeps only in-frame clonotypes and omits some of them. The sample shows about 140,000 clones, about 80% of them seen only once. The sample was peripheral blood. The gene calls are TRBV28 and TRBJ1-1; weak D call: TRBD1 (5 bases). This clonotype was obtained from a woman aged 55-75 years with acute or convalescent COVID-19. The CDR3 DNA reads as TGTGCCAGCAGTATACAGGACGTACACATGAACACTGAAGCTTTCTTT. It yields the protein CASSIQDVHMNTEAFF. Full variable domain (missing parts from reference TRBV28 and TRBJ1-1): DVKVTQSSRYLVKRTGEKVFLECVQDMDHENMFWYRQDPGLGLRLIYFSYDVKMKEKGDIPEGYSVSREKKERFSLILESASTNQTSMYLCASSIQDVHMNTEAFFGQGTRLTVV.